Sequencing of this TCR beta chain was carried out in a study of T cell responses to AZD1222 COVID-19 vaccine. The study's findings and limits: Of spike-specific TCRs, nearly half reportedly target regions left unmutated in variants. Spike regions recognized by vaccine-associated CD4 TCRs spanned the protein, led by 160-218 and 743-854. Two doses of AZD1222 preceded a rise in Spike-specific TCR breadth and depth. Mostly white British, mostly female donors; authors suggested clonal diversity may be underestimated.

The table came from immunoSEQ multiplex PCR; TCRdb's copy has only in-frame clones and leaves some out. The sample holds about 150,000 clones, about 89% seen once. With V trimmed by 5 bases and J by 10 bases, 10 bases remained unmatched. This CDR3 spans 14 amino acids. CDR1 and CDR2 from the germline V gene are MRHNA and SNTAGT. As for this clone: The antigen remains unidentified.

This clonotype was sampled from an adult who received the AZD1222 COVID-19 vaccine. Sequences were derived from peripheral blood, sampled 28 days after the second AZD1222 dose. The V gene is TRBV6-4, the J gene TRBJ2-1; 8 positions agree with TRBD2. In DNA, the CDR3 is TGTGCCAGCAGTCCTTTGGCGGGAGGAAAGGAGCAGTTCTTC. This codes for CASSPLAGGKEQFF.